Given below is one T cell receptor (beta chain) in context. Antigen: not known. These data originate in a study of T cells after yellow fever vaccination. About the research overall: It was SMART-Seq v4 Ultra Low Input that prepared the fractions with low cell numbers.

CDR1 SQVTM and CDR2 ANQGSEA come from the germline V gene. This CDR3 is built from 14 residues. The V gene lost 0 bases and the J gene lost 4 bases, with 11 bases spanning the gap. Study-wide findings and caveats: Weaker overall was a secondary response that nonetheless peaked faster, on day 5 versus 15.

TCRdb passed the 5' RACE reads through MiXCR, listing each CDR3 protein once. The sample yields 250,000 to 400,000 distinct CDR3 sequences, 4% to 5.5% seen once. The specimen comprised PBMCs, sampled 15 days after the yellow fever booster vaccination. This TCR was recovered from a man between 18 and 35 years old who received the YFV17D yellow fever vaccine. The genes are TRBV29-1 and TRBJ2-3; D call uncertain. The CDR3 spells CSVEELSRADTQYF. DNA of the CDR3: TGCAGCGTTGAAGAGTTGTCTAGGGCAGATACGCAGTATTTT.